This T cell receptor beta chain was recovered during a study of T cells in Graves' hyperthyroidism and ophthalmopathy (dated by TCRdb to the late 2010s). About the study as a whole: Peripheral blood was collected at initial diagnosis, before any treatment. To identify distinguishing TCR V-J signatures, a discovery cohort of around 100 patients was used, comprising 40 to 45 with Graves' ophthalmopathy and 57 with stable Graves' hyperthyroidism. Prospective prediction of ophthalmopathy was tested in an independent validation cohort of under 20 hyperthyroidism patients and 17 patients who later progressed to ophthalmopathy. The 100 or so discovery patients were randomly split 7:3 into training and test sets. Thyroid tissue and blood T-cell repertoires from over 5 Graves' hyperthyroidism patients were also compared in the study. After blood sampling, hyperthyroidism patients were treated with methimazole at a starting dose of 30 mg daily, and ophthalmopathy patients were treated with high-dose intravenous methylprednisolone. The paper describes TCR Vbeta CDR3 sequencing of 135 peripheral blood samples, made up of 43 ophthalmopathy patients, around 78 hyperthyroidism patients and 17 progressor patients.

V gives up 2 bases and J gives up 5 bases, and the segment between their germline ends measures 13 bases. The CDR3 starts with the cysteine, ends with the phenylalanine, and has 14 residues. Kept here is only the CDR3 DNA, which spans 42 bases and is read in frame from base 1. According to the germline V gene (reference sequence), CDR1 reads MNHEY and CDR2 reads SMNVEV. In the case of this clonotype: Its recognized antigen is unknown. No clone much larger than this one lies a single base away; base qualities are absent.

Stable Graves' hyperthyroidism was defined as the absence of progression to ophthalmopathy over 18 months of follow-up. Hyperthyroidism patients were newly diagnosed, with disease duration under 2 months, and aged 18 to 65 years. Exclusion was applied to patients with uncontrolled infections, other autoimmune diseases, pregnancy or lactation. Clinical symptoms, serum thyroxine and TRAb, thyroid ultrasound, and orbital computed tomography formed the basis for the diagnoses. PBMCs were separated from under 12 ml of fresh peripheral blood using Ficoll-Paque density gradient centrifugation. Total RNA was extracted using Trizol reagent, and RNA quality was assessed on an Agilent 2100 Bioanalyzer. The TCR beta CDR3 regions were amplified from RNA transcripts. The TCR CDR3 was subjected to a first round of RT-PCR using the HTBI primer set and the Qiagen OneStep RT-PCR kit. The libraries were constructed in a second round of multiplex PCR and then size-selected and purified. The libraries were sequenced on an Illumina HiSeq2000 using paired-end 100 bp reads. As for how the authors treated the data: SOAPnuke was used to process the raw data, removing reads that contained adapters or uncalled bases, had a mean Phred below 15, or lacked an exact match to the constant primer or identifier. High-quality paired reads were merged with COPE v1.2.5, and unique nucleotide sequences were defined as clonotypes. MiTCR v1.1 was used to align clonotypes to the IMGT TRBV, TRBD and TRBJ reference segments. The analysis was restricted to V-J combinations with a frequency above 0.0001, which together covered just over 98% of the repertoires. The TCS score was defined as the ratio of F50 (clonal expansion) to E x V (chaos), calculated using BLOSUM62-based TCRdist between CDR3 peptides within each V-J. Welch's t-statistics and random forest reduced some 510 V-J features to 10 to 15, which were used in a naive Bayes classifier (R e1071). In TCRdb, the public reads were trimmed at Q25 with fastp and aligned with MiXCR, with productive beta chains retained. Entries that share a CDR3 protein sequence are merged under the most common genes and DNA. The V and J calls follow TCRdb's processing rather than the paper's. This sample has approximately 420,000 distinct CDR3 sequences in its table, and just under 15% of those were observed once. About 31% of the sample belongs to the ten largest clones.

General conclusions and limits of the study: In validation, the model predicted progression to ophthalmopathy a median of 6.5 months before onset, with roughly 71% sensitivity and 72.22% specificity. In cross-validation, a model built on a 13 V-J signature told ophthalmopathy apart from stable hyperthyroidism with under 90% sensitivity and roughly 81% specificity, and in testing the same model reached 80%/75%. Sample size was not statistically predetermined, and blinding of investigators to group allocation was not performed. Most expanded thyroid clonotypes (frequency above 0.001) were also found in blood, which suggests that blood repertoires may mirror thyroid immune responses.

This sequence was found in a woman under 40 with Graves' hyperthyroidism. The rearrangement combines TRBV27 with TRBJ2-7; the D gene is possibly TRBD1, with 5 bases matching. The specimen sequenced was blood. The DNA reads TGTGCCAGCAGTTTAGGCAGGGATTTTGACGAGCAGTACTTC. This yields the protein CASSLGRDFDEQYF.